The T cell receptor beta chain under discussion was sequenced for a study of response to subunit inactivated influenza vaccine. General observations from the study: It was suggested by the authors that few new T cells are recruited by each seasonal influenza vaccination.

The CDR3 runs 13 residues. Germline V gives CDR1 LGHDT, CDR2 YNNKEL (reference sequence). TCRdb analysed the RT-PCR reads with MiXCR anew, one entry per CDR3 protein. Among around 520,000 distinct CDR3 sequences listed, 12% were seen once. A few counts support this clonotype. Its antigen remains unidentified. A junction end diverges from the germline sequence, so it may reflect a read error. Here the sequenced sample was PBMCs from blood, taken on the day of vaccination. This rearrangement joins TRBV3-1 to TRBJ2-3, with D perhaps TRBD1 (5 bases). This receptor was identified in a man aged 50 to 59 who received an inactivated influenza vaccine. DNA for the CDR3: TGTGCCAGCAGTCAAGTCTCAGGGGATACGCAGTATTTT. Its protein product is CASSQVSGDTQYF.